This TCR beta chain was identified during a study of radiotherapy plus CTLA-4 blockade in lung cancer. Study-level background: Overall, around 20% of patients showed an objective response, while 25% to 35% attained disease control.

Whole-study results and caveats: Together with interferon-beta, which increased in serum after radiation, early dynamic changes in blood T cell clones were reportedly the best predictors of response. Blood-borne expansion of tumor-derived TCR clones followed radiotherapy plus ipilimumab.

Lung cancer patients with chemo-refractory metastatic non-small-cell disease were given focal radiation plus CTLA-4 blockade with ipilimumab. As concerns this clone: Its antigen is not known.

With 5 bases removed from V and 12 bases from J, the gap between germline ends came to 19 bases. The germline gives CDR1 SGHAT, CDR2 FQNNGV. This CDR3 has 14 amino acids. Here immunoSEQ multiplex PCR was the method, and the copy in TCRdb shows in-frame clones only, minus some. The table includes approximately 89,000 clones, around 81% detected once. The source is a human donor with non-small cell lung cancer who had a partial response to radiotherapy plus ipilimumab. Some clones in this sample may be carry-over from other donors' samples. The genes are TRBV11-2 and TRBJ1-4; TRBD1 is a possible D gene (5 bases). This material consisted of peripheral blood, taken from a patient treated with radiotherapy plus ipilimumab. The CDR3 protein is CASSPRDLGGELFF. As DNA, the CDR3 is TGTGCCAGCAGCCCCAGGGATTTGGGGGGGGAACTGTTTTTT.